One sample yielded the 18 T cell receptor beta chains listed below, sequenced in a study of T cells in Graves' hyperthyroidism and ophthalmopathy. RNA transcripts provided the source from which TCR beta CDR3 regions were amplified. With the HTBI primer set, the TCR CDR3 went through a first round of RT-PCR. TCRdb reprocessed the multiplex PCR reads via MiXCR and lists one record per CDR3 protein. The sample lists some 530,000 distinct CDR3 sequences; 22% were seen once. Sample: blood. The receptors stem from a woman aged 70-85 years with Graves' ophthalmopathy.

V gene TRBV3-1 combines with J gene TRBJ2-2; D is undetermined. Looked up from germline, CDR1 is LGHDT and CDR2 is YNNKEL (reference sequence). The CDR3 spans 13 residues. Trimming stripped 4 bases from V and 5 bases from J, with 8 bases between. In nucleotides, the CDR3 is TGTGCCAGCAGCCTAGACGAAACCGGGGAGCTGTTTTTT. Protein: CASSLDETGELFF.

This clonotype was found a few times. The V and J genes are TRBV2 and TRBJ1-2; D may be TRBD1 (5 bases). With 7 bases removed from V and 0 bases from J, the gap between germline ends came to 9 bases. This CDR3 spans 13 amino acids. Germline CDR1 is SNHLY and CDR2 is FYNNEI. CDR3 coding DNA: TGTGCCAGCACTGGACACTCTAACTATGGCTACACCTTC. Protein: CASTGHSNYGYTF.

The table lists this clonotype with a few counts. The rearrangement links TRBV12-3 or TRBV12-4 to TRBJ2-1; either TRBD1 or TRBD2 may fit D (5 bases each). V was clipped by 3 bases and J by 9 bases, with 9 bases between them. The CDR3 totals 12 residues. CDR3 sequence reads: CASSFGGAEQFF. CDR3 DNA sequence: TGTGCCAGCAGTTTTGGGGGAGCTGAGCAGTTCTTC.

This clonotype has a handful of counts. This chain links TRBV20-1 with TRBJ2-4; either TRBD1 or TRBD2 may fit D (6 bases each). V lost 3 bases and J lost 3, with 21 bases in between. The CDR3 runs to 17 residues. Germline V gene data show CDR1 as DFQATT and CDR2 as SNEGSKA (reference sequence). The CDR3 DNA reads TGCAGTGCTAGGAGGTTGACTAGGGGGAAAGGCAAAAACATTCAGTACTTC. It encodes CSARRLTRGKGKNIQYF.

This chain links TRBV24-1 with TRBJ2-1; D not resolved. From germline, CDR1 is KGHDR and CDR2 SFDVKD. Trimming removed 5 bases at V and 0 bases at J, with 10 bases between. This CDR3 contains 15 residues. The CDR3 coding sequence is TGTGCCACCAGTGGCTTTGACGGCTCCTACAATGAGCAGTTCTTC. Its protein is CATSGFDGSYNEQFF.

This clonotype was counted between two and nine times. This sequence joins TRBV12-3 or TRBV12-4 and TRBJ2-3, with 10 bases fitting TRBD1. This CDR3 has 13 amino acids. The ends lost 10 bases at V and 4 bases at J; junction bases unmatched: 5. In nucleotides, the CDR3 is TGTGCCACCCGACAGGGGGCCCCAGATACGCAGTATTTT. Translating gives CATRQGAPDTQYF.

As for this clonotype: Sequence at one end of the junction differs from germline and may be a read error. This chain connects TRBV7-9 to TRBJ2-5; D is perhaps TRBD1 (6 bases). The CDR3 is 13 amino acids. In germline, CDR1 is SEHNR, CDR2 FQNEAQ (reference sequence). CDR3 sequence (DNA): TGTGCCAGCAGCCTGACAGGCCAAGAGACCCGGTACTTC. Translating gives CASSLTGQETRYF.

CDR3 bases: TGTGCCAGCAGTTTAGATCTACTCTTCTATGGCTACACCTTC. Translation: CASSLDLLFYGYTF. The chain has TRBV12-3 or TRBV12-4 and TRBJ1-2; the D is unclear. The CDR3 contains 14 residues. V gave up 1 base and J gave up 4 bases, with 10 bases separating them.

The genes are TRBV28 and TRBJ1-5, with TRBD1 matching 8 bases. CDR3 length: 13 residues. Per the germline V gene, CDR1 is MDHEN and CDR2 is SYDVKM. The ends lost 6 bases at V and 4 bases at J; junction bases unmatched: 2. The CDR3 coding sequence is TGTGCCAGCAGGTGGACAGGGAATCAGCCCCAGCATTTT. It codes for CASRWTGNQPQHF.

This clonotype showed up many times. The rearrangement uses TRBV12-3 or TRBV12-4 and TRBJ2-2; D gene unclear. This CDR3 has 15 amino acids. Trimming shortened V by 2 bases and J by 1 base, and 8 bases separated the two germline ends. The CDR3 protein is CASSLLGGNTGELFF. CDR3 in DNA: TGTGCCAGCAGTTTACTCGGCGGGAACACCGGGGAGCTGTTTTTT.

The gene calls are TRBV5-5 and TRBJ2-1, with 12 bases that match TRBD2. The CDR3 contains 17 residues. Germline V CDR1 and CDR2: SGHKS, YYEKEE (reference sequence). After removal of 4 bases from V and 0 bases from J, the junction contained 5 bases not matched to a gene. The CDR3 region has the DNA TGTGCCAGCAGCCCACGGACTAGCGGGATCTCCTACAATGAGCAGTTCTTC. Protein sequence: CASSPRTSGISYNEQFF.

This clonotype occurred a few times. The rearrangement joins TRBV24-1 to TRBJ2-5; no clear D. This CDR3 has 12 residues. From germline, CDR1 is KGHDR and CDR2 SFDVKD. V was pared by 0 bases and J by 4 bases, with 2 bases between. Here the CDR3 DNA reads TGTGCCACCAGTGATTTGATAGAGACCCAGTACTTC. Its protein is CATSDLIETQYF.

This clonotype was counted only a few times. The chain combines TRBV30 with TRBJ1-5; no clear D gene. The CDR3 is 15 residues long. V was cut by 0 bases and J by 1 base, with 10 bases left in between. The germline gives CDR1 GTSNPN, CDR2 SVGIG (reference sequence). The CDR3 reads CAWSVWGKSNQPQHF. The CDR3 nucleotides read TGTGCCTGGAGTGTCTGGGGAAAAAGCAATCAGCCCCAGCATTTT.

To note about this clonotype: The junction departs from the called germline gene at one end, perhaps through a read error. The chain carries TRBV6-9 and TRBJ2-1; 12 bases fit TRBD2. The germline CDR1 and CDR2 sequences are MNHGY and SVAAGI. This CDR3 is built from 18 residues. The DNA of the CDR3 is TGTGCCAGCAGTTCCGGGACTAGCGGGCCAGCGACCTACAATGAGCAGTCCTTC. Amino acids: CASSSGTSGPATYNEQSF.

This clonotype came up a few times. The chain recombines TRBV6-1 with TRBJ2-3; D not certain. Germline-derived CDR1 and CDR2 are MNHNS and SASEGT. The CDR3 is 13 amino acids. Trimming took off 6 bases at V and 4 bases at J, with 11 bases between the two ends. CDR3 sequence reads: CASSLSHSDTQYF. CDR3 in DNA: TGTGCCAGCAGCCTTAGCCACTCAGATACGCAGTATTTT.

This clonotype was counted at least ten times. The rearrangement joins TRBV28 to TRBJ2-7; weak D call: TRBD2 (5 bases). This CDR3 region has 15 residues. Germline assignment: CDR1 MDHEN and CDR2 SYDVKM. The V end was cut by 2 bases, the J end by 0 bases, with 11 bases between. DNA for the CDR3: TGTGCCAGCAGTTTAGGACGGGCGGGCTCCTACGAGCAGTACTTC. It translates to CASSLGRAGSYEQYF.

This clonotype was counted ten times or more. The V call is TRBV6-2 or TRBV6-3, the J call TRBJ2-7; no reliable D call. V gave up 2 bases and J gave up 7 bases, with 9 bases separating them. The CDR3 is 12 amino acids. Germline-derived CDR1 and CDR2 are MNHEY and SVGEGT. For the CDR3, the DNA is TGTGCCAGCAGTTACGAACCCATGGAGCAGTACTTC. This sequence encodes CASSYEPMEQYF.

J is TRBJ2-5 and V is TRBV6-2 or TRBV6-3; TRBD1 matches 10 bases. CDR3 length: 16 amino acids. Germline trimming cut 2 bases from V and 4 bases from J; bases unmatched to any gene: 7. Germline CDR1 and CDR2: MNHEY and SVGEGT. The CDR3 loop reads CASSYGLDRGAETQYF. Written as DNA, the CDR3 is TGTGCCAGCAGTTACGGGTTGGACAGGGGGGCAGAGACCCAGTACTTC.